The clone carrying this T cell receptor (beta chain) was counted only a few times. Its target is not known. Unique molecular identifiers were incorporated into the prepared TCRbeta library. TCRdb called the PCR reads again in MiXCR, with one record for every CDR3 protein. This sample yields fewer than 550,000 distinct CDR3 sequences, of which approximately 10% are seen a single time; about 15% belongs to the top ten. The record originates from a study of T-cell reconstitution after alpha-beta-depleted transplantation in children. Study-level results: Diversity of TCRbeta at day 60 was high in some patients, arising from surviving recipient T cells and thymic progenitors. T-cell counts and diversity were attributed mostly to newly produced T cells one year after transplant. By about two months after transplant, alpha-beta T cells reportedly arose from several hundred graft clones that had expanded.

Germline V gene sequence: CDR1 SGHTA, CDR2 FQGTGA. CDR3 size: 16 residues. V was clipped by 4 bases and J by 9 bases, with 23 bases between them. The clonotype was recovered from a female patient under 10 years old who had a stem cell transplant for aplastic anemia, so the T cells may come from the graft donor. Sequenced material: PBMCs, mostly from graft donor cells, taken 180 days after TCRalphabeta/CD19-depleted stem cell transplant. The V and J genes are TRBV7-3 and TRBJ2-3; D may match TRBD1 or TRBD2 (5 bases each). The CDR3 sequence is CASSYPTGTPERTQYF. The DNA of the CDR3 is TGTGCCAGCAGCTACCCGACCGGGACCCCAGAGCGAACGCAGTATTTT. The full variable domain, rest sourced from reference TRBV7-3 and TRBJ2-3, is GAGVSQTPSNKVTEKGKYVELRCDPISGHTALYWYRQSLGQGPEFLIYFQGTGAADDSGLPNDRFFAVRPEGSVSTLKIQRTERGDSAVYLCASSYPTGTPERTQYFGPGTRLTVL.